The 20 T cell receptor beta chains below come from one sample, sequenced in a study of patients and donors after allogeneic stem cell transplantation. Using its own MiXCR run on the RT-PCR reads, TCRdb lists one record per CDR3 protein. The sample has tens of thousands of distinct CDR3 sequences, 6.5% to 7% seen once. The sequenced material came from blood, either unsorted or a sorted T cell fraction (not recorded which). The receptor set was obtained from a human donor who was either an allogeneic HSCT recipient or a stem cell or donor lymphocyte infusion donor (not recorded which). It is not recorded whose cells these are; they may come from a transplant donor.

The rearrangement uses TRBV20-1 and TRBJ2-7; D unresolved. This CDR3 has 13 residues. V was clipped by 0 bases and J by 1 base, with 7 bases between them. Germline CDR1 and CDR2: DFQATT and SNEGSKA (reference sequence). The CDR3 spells CSARDPSSYEQYF. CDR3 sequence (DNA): TGCAGTGCTAGAGATCCATCTTCCTACGAGCAGTACTTC.

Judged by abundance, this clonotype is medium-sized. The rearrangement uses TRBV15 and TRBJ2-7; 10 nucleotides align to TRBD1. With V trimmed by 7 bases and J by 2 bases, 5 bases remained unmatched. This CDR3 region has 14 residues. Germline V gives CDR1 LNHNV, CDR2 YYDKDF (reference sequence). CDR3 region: CATILGQGAYEQYF. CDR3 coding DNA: TGTGCCACCATTTTAGGACAGGGGGCCTACGAGCAGTACTTC.

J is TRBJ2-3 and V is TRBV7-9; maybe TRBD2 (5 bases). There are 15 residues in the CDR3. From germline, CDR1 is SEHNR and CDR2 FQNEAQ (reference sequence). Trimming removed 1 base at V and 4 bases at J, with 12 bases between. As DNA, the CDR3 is TGTGCCAGCAGCTTAGTGAGAGGAGGCGCAGATACGCAGTATTTT. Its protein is CASSLVRGGADTQYF.

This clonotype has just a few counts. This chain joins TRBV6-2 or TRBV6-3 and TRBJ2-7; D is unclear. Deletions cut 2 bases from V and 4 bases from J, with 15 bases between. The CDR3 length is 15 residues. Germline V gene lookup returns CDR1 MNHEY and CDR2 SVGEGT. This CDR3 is CASSYPLEVPYEQYF. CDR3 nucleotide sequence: TGTGCCAGCAGTTACCCGCTAGAGGTCCCTTACGAGCAGTACTTC.

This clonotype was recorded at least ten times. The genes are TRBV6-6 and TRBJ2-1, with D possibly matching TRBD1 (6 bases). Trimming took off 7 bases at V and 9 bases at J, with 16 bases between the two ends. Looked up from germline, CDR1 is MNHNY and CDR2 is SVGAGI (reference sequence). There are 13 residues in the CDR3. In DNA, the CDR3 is TGTGCCAGCACCTACCTCCAGGGGCCTGAGCAGTTCTTC. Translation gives CASTYLQGPEQFF.

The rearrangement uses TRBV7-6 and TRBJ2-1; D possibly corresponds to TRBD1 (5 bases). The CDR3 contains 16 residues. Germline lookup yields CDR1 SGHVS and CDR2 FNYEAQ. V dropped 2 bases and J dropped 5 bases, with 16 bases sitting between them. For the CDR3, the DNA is TGTGCCAGCAGCTTAATGGCCGCTGGGGCGAACAATGAGCAGTTCTTC. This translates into CASSLMAAGANNEQFF.

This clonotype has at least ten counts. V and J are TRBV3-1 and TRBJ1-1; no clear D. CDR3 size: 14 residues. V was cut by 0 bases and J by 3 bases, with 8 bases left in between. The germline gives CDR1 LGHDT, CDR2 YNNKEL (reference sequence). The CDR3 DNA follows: TGTGCCAGCAGCCAAGAGCCCGGCTACACTGAAGCTTTCTTT. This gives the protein CASSQEPGYTEAFF.

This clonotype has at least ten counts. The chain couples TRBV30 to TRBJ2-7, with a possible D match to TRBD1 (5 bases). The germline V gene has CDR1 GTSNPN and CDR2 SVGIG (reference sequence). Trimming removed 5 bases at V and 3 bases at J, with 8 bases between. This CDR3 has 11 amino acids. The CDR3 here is CAWGHLYEQYF. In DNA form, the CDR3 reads TGTGCCTGGGGACATCTCTACGAGCAGTACTTC.

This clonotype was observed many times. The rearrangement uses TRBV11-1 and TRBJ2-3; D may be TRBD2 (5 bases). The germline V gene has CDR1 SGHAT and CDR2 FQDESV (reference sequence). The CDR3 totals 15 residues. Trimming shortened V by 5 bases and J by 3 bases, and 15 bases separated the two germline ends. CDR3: CASSLEGHETDTQYF. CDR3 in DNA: TGTGCCAGCAGCCTAGAGGGCCACGAGACAGATACGCAGTATTTT.

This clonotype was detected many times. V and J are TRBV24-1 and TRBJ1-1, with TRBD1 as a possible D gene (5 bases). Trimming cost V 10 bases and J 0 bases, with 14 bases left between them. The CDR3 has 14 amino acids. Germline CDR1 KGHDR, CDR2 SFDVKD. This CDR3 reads CATVPGQLNTEAFF. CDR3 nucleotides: TGTGCCACGGTCCCCGGACAATTGAACACTGAAGCTTTCTTT.

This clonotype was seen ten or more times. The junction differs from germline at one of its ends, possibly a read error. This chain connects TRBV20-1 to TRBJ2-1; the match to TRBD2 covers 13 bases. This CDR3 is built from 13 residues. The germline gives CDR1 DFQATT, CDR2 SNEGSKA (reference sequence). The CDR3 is CSARDPLLAGGRF. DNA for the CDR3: TGCAGTGCTAGAGATCCATTACTAGCGGGAGGGCGCTTC.

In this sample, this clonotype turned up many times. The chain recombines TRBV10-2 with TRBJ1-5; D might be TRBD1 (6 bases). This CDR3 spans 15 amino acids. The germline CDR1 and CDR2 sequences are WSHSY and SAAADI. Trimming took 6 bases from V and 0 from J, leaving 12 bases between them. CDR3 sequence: CASREQGGSNQPQHF. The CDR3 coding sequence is TGCGCCAGCAGAGAACAGGGAGGTAGCAATCAGCCCCAGCATTTT.

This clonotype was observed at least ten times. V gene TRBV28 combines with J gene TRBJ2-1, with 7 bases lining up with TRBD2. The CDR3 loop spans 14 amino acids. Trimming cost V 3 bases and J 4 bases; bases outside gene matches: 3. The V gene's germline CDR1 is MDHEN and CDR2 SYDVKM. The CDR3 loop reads CASSFAGVYNEQFF. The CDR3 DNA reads TGTGCCAGCAGTTTTGCGGGAGTGTACAATGAGCAGTTCTTC. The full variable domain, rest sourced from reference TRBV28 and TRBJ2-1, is DVKVTQSSRYLVKRTGEKVFLECVQDMDHENMFWYRQDPGLGLRLIYFSYDVKMKEKGDIPEGYSVSREKKERFSLILESASTNQTSMYLCASSFAGVYNEQFFGPGTRLTVL.

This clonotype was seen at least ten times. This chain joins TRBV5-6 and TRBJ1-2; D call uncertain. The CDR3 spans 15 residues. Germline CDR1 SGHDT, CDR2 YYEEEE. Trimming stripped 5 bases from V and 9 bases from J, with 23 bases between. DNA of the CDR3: TGTGCCAGCAGTCCACCCTCCGGCCCCGTATCGAGCTACACCTTC. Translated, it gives CASSPPSGPVSSYTF.

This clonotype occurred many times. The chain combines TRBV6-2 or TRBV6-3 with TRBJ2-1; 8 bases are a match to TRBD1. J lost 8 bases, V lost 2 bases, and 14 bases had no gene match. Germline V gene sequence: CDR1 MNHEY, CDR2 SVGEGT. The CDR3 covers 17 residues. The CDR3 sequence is CASSYPSTGEVRDEQFF. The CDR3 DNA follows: TGTGCCAGCAGTTACCCATCGACAGGGGAAGTACGGGATGAGCAGTTCTTC.

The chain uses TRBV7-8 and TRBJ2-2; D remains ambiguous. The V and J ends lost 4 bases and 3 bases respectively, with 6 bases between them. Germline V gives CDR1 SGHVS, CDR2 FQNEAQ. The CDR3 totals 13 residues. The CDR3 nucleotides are TGTGCCAGCAGCTCCCAGTACACCGGGGAGCTGTTTTTT. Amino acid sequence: CASSSQYTGELFF.

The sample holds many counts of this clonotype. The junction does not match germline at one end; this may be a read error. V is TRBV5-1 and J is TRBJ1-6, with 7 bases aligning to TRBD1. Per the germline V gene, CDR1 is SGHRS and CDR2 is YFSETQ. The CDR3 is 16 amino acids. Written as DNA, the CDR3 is TGCGCCAGCGAAAAGATACCCGGGACAGATCATTCATCCCTCCACTTT. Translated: CASEKIPGTDHSSLHF.

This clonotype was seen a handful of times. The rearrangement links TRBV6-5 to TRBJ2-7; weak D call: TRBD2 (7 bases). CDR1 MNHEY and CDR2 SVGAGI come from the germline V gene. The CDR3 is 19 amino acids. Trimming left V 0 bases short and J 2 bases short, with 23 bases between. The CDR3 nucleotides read TGTGCCAGCAGTTACTCAGGGGGAGGGGGTTCCCGGACTACCTACGAGCAGTACTTC. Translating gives CASSYSGGGGSRTTYEQYF.

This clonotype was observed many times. The CDR3, as DNA: TGTGCCAGCAGTCCCGATCAGGCTGGGACACTTGGGGTGGCTTTCTTT. The encoded protein is CASSPDQAGTLGVAFF. The V gene is TRBV28, the J gene TRBJ1-1; possibly TRBD1 for D (6 bases). The CDR3 has 16 amino acids. CDR1 MDHEN and CDR2 SYDVKM come from the germline V gene. V was shortened by 5 bases and J by 11 bases, with 27 bases between the two germline ends.

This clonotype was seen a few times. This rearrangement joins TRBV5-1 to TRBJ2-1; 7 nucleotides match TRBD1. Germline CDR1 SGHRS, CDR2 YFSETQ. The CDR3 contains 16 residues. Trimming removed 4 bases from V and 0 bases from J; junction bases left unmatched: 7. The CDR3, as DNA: TGCGCCAGCAGCATGGGACAGTTGAGCTCCTACAATGAGCAGTTCTTC. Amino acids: CASSMGQLSSYNEQFF.